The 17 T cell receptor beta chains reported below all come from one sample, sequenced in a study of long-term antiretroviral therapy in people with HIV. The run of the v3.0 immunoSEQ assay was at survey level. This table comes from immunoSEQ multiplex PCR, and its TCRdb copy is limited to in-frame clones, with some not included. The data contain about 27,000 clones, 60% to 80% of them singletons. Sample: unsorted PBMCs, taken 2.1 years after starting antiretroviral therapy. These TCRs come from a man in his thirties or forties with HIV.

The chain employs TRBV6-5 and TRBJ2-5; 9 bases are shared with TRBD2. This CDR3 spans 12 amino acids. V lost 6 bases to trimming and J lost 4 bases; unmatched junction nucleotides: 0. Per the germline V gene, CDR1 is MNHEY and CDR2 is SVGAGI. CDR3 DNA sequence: TGTGCCAGCAGGACTAGCGGAGAGACCCAGTACTTC. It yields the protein CASRTSGETQYF.

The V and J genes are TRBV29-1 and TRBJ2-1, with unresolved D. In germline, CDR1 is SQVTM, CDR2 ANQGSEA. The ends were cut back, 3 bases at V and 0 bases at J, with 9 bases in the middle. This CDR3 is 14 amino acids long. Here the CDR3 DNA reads TGCAGCGTTGAGGCTTTAAGCTCCTACAATGAGCAGTTCTTC. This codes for CSVEALSSYNEQFF.

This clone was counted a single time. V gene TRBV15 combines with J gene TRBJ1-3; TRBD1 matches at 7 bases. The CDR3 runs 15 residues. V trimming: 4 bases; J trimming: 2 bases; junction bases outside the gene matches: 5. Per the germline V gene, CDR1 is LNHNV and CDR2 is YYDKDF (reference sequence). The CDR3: CATSTHRGPGNTIYF. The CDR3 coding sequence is TGTGCCACCAGCACTCACAGGGGACCTGGAAACACCATATATTTT.

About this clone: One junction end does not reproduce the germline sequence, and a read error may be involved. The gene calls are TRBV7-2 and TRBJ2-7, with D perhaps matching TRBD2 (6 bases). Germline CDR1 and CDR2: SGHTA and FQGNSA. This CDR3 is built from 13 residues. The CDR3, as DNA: TGTGCCAGCAGCCTAGCCGGGAGTAGCGAGCAGTACTTC. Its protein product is CASSLAGSSEQYF.

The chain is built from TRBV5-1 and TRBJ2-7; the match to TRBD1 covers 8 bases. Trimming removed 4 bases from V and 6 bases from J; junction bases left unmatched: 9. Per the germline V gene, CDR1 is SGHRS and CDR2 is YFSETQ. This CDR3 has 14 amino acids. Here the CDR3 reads CASSRDRGTAEQYF. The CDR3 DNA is TGCGCCAGCAGCCGTGACAGGGGTACGGCCGAGCAGTACTTC.

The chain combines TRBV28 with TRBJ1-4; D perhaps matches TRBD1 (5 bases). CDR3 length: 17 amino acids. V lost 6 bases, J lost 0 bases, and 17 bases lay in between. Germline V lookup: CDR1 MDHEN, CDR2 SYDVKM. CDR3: CASSGTAIASTNEKLFF. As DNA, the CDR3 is TGTGCCAGCAGCGGGACTGCCATAGCCTCAACTAATGAAAAACTGTTTTTT.

For the CDR3, the DNA is TGTGCCAGCAGTTCCCCGGACAAGGTAGATGGCTACACCTTC. This encodes CASSSPDKVDGYTF. The chain recombines TRBV27 with TRBJ1-2; TRBD1 is a possible D gene (5 bases). This CDR3 is 14 amino acids long. In germline, CDR1 is MNHEY, CDR2 SMNVEV (reference sequence). Trimming shortened V by 4 bases and J by 6 bases, and 15 bases separated the two germline ends.

The CDR3 reads CASSFGRDGYTF. CDR3 DNA: TGTGCCAGCAGTTTCGGGCGGGATGGCTACACCTTC. The chain is built from TRBV28 and TRBJ1-2; D remains unclear. Looked up from germline, CDR1 is MDHEN and CDR2 is SYDVKM. V lost 3 bases, J lost 6 bases, and 8 bases lay in between. The CDR3 is made up of 12 amino acids.

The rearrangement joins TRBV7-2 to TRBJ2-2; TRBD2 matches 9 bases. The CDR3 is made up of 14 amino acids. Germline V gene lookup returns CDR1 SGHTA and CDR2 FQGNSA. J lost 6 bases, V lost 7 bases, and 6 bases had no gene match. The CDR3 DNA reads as TGTGCCAGCACCCCCGGGACTAGCCCCGGGGAGCTGTTTTTT. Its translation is CASTPGTSPGELFF.

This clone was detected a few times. CDR3 in amino acids: CASLRGGQGLQETQYF. CDR3 in DNA: TGTGCCAGCCTGCGTGGGGGGCAAGGGTTACAAGAGACCCAGTACTTC. V gene TRBV18 combines with J gene TRBJ2-5; TRBD1 or TRBD2 may be the D gene (6 bases each). Trimming took 8 bases from V and 2 from J, leaving 21 bases between them. Per the germline V gene, CDR1 is KGHSH and CDR2 is LQKENI. The CDR3 is made up of 16 amino acids.

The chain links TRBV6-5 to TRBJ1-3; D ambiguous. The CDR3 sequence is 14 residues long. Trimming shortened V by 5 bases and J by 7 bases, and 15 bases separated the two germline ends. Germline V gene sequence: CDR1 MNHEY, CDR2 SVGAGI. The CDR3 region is CASSPVGLGNTIYF. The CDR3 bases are TGTGCCAGCAGTCCGGTAGGCCTTGGGAACACCATATATTTT.

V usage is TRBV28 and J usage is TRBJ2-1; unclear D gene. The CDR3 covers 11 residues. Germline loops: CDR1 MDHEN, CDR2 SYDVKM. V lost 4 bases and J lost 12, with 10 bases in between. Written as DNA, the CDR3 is TGTGCCAGCAGTTCAGTTGTGGGGCAGTTCTTC. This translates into CASSSVVGQFF.

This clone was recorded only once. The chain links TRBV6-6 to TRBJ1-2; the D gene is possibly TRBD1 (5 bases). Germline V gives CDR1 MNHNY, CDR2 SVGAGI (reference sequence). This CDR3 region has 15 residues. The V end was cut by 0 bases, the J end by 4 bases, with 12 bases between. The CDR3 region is CASSYSGGTGYGYTF. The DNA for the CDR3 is TGTGCCAGCAGTTACTCGGGAGGGACTGGCTATGGCTACACCTTC.

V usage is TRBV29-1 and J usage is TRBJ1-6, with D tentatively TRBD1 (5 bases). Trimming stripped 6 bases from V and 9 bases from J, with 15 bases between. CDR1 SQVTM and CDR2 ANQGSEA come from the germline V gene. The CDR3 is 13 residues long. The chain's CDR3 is CSVGDGGGSPLHF. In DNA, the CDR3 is TGCAGCGTCGGGGACGGGGGAGGTTCACCCCTCCACTTT.

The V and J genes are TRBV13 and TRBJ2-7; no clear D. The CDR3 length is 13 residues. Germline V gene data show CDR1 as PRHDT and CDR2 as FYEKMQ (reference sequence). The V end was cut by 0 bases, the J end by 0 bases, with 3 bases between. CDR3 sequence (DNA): TGTGCCAGCAGCTTAGGCCTCTCCTACGAGCAGTACTTC. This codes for CASSLGLSYEQYF.

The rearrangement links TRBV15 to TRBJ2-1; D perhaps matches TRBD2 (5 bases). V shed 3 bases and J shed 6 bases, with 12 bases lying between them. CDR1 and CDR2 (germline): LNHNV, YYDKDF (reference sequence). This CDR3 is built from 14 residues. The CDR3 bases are TGTGCCACCAGCAGCGGGATCCCCCCCAATGAGCAGTTCTTC. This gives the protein CATSSGIPPNEQFF.

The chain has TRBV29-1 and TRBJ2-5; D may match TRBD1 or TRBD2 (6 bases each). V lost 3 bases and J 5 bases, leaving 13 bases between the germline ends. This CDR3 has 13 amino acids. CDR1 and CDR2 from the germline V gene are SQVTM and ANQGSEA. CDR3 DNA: TGCAGCGTTGATCGGTGGGGGGCGGAGACCCAGTACTTC. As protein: CSVDRWGAETQYF.